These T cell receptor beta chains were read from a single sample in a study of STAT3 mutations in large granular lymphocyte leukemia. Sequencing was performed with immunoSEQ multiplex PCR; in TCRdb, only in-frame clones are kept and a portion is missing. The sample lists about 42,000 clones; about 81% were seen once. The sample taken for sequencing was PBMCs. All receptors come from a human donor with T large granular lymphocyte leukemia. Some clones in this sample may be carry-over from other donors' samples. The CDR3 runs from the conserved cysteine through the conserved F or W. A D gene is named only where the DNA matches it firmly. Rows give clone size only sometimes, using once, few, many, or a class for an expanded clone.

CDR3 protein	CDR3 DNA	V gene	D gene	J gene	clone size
CASSPIKGQTPYEQYF	TGTGCCAGCAGTCCAATAAAGGGACAGACACCCTACGAGCAGTACTTC	TRBV27	TRBD1	TRBJ2-7	NA
CASSLRTGPNSPLHF	TGCGCCAGCAGCTTGAGGACAGGCCCTAATTCACCCCTCCACTTT	TRBV4-1	TRBD1	TRBJ1-6	few
CASSSFLDGNEQFF	TGTGCCAGCAGCTCCTTCCTAGACGGCAATGAGCAGTTCTTC	TRBV7-8	NA	TRBJ2-1	few
CASSLGGSSQETQYF	TGCGCCAGCAGCTTAGGAGGCAGCTCCCAAGAGACCCAGTACTTC	TRBV5-1	NA	TRBJ2-5	NA
CASYSSQRSAEQYF	TGTGCCAGCTATAGCTCGCAACGTTCGGCTGAGCAGTACTTC	TRBV6-6	NA	TRBJ2-7	once
CASSFGAGRAYSYEQYF	TGTGCCAGCAGTTTTGGAGCCGGGAGGGCGTATTCCTACGAGCAGTACTTC	TRBV28	TRBD2	TRBJ2-7	NA
CASSYSAGVGSPLHF	TGTGCCAGCAGTTACAGTGCAGGGGTCGGTTCACCCCTCCACTTT	TRBV6-6	NA	TRBJ1-6	NA
CASSPLDIYYGYTF	TGTGCCAGCAGCCCCCTCGACATTTACTATGGCTACACCTTC	TRBV7-9	NA	TRBJ1-2	NA
CASSRRPENTIYF	TGTGCCAGCAGCCGCCGACCGGAGAACACCATATATTTT	TRBV14	NA	TRBJ1-3	NA
CSVDRGRTGELFF	TGCAGCGTGGACAGGGGGCGAACCGGGGAGCTGTTTTTT	TRBV29-1	TRBD1	TRBJ2-2	NA
CATSRGQGNQPQHF	TGTGCCACCAGCAGGGGACAGGGGAATCAGCCCCAGCATTTT	TRBV15	TRBD1	TRBJ1-5	NA
CASSQVAGQGFSGNTIYF	TGTGCCAGCAGCCAAGTAGCGGGACAGGGATTCTCCGGAAACACCATATATTTT	TRBV4-2	TRBD1	TRBJ1-3	NA
CASSLGPSPLHF	TGTGCCAGCAGCTTGGGGCCCTCACCCCTCCACTTT	TRBV5-6	NA	TRBJ1-6	NA
CASSLTGQGGNQPQHF	TGTGCCAGCAGTCTGACGGGACAGGGAGGCAATCAGCCCCAGCATTTT	TRBV28	TRBD1	TRBJ1-5	few
CASRVTGRDTQYF	TGTGCCAGCAGAGTTACGGGTCGGGATACGCAGTATTTT	TRBV6-5	NA	TRBJ2-3	NA
CASSFAGRTDTQYF	TGTGCCAGCAGCTTCGCCGGACGGACCGATACGCAGTATTTT	TRBV7-2	NA	TRBJ2-3	NA
CASKSTGNNQPQHF	TGTGCCAGCAAATCGACAGGCAACAATCAGCCCCAGCATTTT	TRBV27	NA	TRBJ1-5	NA
CASIESHEQYF	TGTGCCAGCATCGAGAGCCACGAGCAGTACTTC	TRBV5-6	NA	TRBJ2-7	NA
CSARGQVGNEQFF	TGCAGCGCCCGCGGACAGGTTGGCAATGAGCAGTTCTTC	TRBV29-1	TRBD1	TRBJ2-1	NA
CASSPPLDRYQETQYF	TGTGCCAGCTCACCACCCCTAGATAGGTACCAAGAGACCCAGTACTTC	TRBV18	NA	TRBJ2-5	once
CASSLGSTYEQYF	TGCGCCAGCAGCTTGGGATCAACCTACGAGCAGTACTTC	TRBV5-1	NA	TRBJ2-7	NA
CASSQVTGSYADTQYF	TGCGCCAGCAGCCAAGTCACAGGGTCCTATGCGGATACGCAGTATTTT	TRBV4-3	NA	TRBJ2-3	once
CASSVRAGVNTEAFF	TGCGCCAGCAGTGTCCGGGCAGGGGTGAACACTGAAGCTTTCTTT	TRBV10-1	NA	TRBJ1-1	NA
CASGGDEQFF	TGTGCCAGCGGGGGGGATGAGCAGTTCTTC	TRBV6-5	TRBD2	TRBJ2-1	NA
CASSARVLSTDTQYF	TGTGCCAGCAGCGCCAGGGTTTTGAGCACAGATACGCAGTATTTT	TRBV9	NA	TRBJ2-3	few
CASSIMGDSQPQHF	TGTGCCAGTAGTATTATGGGGGACAGTCAGCCCCAGCATTTT	TRBV19	TRBD1	TRBJ1-5	NA
CATSTVPRGEQFF	TGTGCCACCAGCACCGTACCCAGAGGTGAGCAGTTCTTC	TRBV15	NA	TRBJ2-1	NA
CASSLLGGGYNEQFF	TGCGCCAGCAGCTTGCTCGGGGGGGGATACAATGAGCAGTTCTTC	TRBV5-1	TRBD2	TRBJ2-1	NA
CASGGRTTNEKLFF	TGTGCCAGCGGGGGGCGTACAACTAATGAAAAACTGTTTTTT	TRBV28	NA	TRBJ1-4	NA